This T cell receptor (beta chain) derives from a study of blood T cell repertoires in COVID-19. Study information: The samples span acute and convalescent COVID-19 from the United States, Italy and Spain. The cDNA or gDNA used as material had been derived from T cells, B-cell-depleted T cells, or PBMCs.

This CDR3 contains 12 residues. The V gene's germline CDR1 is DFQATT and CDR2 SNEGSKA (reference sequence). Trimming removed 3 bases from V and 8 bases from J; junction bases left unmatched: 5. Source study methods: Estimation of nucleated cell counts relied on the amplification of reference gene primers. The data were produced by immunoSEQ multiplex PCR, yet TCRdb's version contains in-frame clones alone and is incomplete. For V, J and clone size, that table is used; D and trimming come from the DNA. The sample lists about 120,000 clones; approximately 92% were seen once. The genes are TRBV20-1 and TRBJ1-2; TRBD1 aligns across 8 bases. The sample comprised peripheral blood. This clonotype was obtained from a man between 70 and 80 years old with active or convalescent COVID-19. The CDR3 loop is CSASQAGGGYTF. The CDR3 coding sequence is TGCAGTGCTAGTCAGGCAGGGGGCGGCTACACCTTC.